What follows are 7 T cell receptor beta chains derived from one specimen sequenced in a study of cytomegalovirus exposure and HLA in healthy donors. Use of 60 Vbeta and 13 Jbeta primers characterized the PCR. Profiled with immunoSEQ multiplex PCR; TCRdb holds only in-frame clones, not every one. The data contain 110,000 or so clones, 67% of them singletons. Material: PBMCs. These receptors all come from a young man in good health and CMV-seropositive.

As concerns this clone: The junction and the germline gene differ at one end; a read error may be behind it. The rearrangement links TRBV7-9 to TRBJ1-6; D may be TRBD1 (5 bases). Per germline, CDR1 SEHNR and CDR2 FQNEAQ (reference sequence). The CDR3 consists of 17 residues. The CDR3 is CSSSPRQPNSYNSPLHF. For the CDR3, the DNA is TGTTCCAGCAGCCCCCGACAGCCTAACTCCTATAATTCACCCCTCCACTTT.

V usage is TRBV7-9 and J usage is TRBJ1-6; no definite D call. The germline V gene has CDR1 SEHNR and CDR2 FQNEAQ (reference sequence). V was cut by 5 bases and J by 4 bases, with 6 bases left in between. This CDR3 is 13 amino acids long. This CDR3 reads CASSPYYNSPLHF. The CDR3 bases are TGTGCCAGCAGCCCCTATTATAATTCACCCCTCCACTTT.

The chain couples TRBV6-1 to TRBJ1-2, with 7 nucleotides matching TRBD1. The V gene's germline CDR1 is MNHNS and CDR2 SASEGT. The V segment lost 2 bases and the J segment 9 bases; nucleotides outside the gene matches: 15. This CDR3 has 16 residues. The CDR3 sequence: CASSETGQTTGSRYTF. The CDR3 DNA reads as TGTGCCAGCAGTGAAACGGGACAGACGACTGGCAGTCGCTACACCTTC.

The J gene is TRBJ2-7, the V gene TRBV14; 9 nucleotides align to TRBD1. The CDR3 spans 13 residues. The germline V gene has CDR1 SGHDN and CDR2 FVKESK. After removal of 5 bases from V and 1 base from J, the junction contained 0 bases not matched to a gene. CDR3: CASSGQGSYEQYF. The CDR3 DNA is TGTGCCAGCAGCGGACAGGGGTCCTACGAGCAGTACTTC.

For the CDR3, the DNA is TGTGCCAGCAGCCCCCGTGCGGGGGGAACTAATGAAAAACTGTTTTTT. Translating gives CASSPRAGGTNEKLFF. The chain carries TRBV9 and TRBJ1-4; possibly TRBD1 for D (5 bases). CDR3 length: 16 residues. The germline CDR1 and CDR2 sequences are SGDLS and YYNGEE. With 4 bases removed from V and 1 base from J, the gap between germline ends came to 14 bases.

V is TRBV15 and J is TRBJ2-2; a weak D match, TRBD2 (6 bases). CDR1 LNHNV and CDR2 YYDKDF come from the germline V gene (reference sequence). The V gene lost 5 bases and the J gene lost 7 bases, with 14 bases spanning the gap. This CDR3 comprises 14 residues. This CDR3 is CATSLRLGVGELFF. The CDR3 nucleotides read TGTGCCACCAGCTTACGACTAGGAGTCGGGGAGCTGTTTTTT.

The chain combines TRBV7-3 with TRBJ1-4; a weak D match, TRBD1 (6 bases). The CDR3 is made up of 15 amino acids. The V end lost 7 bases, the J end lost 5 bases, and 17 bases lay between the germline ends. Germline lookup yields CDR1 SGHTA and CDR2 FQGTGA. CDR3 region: CASTTHREGNEKLFF. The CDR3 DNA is TGTGCCAGCACTACACACAGGGAGGGAAATGAAAAACTGTTTTTT.